Following are 26 T cell receptor beta chains from one sample sequenced in a study of T cells in Graves' hyperthyroidism and ophthalmopathy. RNA transcripts served as the template for amplifying TCR beta CDR3 regions. In the first-round RT-PCR of the TCR CDR3, the HTBI primer set was used. TCRdb reprocessed the multiplex PCR reads via MiXCR and lists one record per CDR3 protein. Found here are 500,000 to 650,000 distinct CDR3 sequences, 14% of them singletons; the top ten hold around 13%. The sample comprised blood. These receptors originate from a woman aged 45-65 years with Graves' ophthalmopathy.

This clonotype was recorded many times. The rearrangement links TRBV7-3 to TRBJ2-1, with D hard to call. V lost 0 bases and J lost 6, with 9 bases in between. Per germline, CDR1 SGHTA and CDR2 FQGTGA. CDR3 size: 14 residues. Written as DNA, the CDR3 is TGTGCCAGCAGCTTAACTGCTGGGCCCAATGAGCAGTTCTTC. Its protein is CASSLTAGPNEQFF.

The J gene is TRBJ1-4, the V gene TRBV4-3; D unclear. Trimming cost V 1 base and J 5 bases, with 14 bases left between them. Germline CDR1 reads LGHNA; CDR2 reads YSLEER. The CDR3 runs 16 residues. CDR3 residues: CASSQVMNSENEKLFF. The CDR3 DNA follows: TGCGCCAGCAGCCAAGTTATGAACAGCGAAAATGAAAAACTGTTTTTT.

This clonotype was recorded at least ten times. The chain couples TRBV28 to TRBJ2-1; D may correspond to TRBD1 or TRBD2 (5 bases each). Between the trimmed V and J ends, which lost 2 bases and 0 bases, there was a span of 11 bases. This CDR3 region has 16 residues. Germline CDR1 and CDR2: MDHEN and SYDVKM. CDR3 protein: CASSLGAGSSYNEQFF. Here the CDR3 DNA reads TGTGCCAGCAGTTTAGGGGCAGGGAGCTCCTACAATGAGCAGTTCTTC.

V and J are TRBV9 and TRBJ2-1, with a tentative D call TRBD2 (6 bases). The V end lost 3 bases, the J end lost 8 bases, and 21 bases lay between the germline ends. This CDR3 has 16 residues. Germline V gene data show CDR1 as SGDLS and CDR2 as YYNGEE. The CDR3 DNA is TGTGCCAGCAGCGCCCAACTAGCTGTAGGGTCGTATGAGCAGTTCTTC. Its translation is CASSAQLAVGSYEQFF.

As regards this clonotype: This may come from a read error, since a much larger clone is one base off. This sequence joins TRBV4-1 and TRBJ2-1; no clear D gene. The CDR3 runs to 12 residues. V gave up 0 bases and J gave up 9 bases, with 6 bases separating them. Germline V gives CDR1 MGHRA, CDR2 YSYEKL. The CDR3 coding sequence is TGCGCCAGCAGCCAAGATATAGGTGAGCAGTTCTTC. Translation gives CASSQDIGEQFF.

This clonotype was counted at least ten times. The genes are TRBV15 and TRBJ2-3; 8 bases are a match to TRBD2. This CDR3 has 14 residues. The germline V gene encodes CDR1 LNHNV and CDR2 YYDKDF (reference sequence). V lost 8 bases and J lost 2; bases outside the gene matches: 6. The CDR3 DNA reads as TGTGCCACCGTAGCGGGGAGGGCCACAGATACGCAGTATTTT. Its protein product is CATVAGRATDTQYF.

This clonotype was found a few times. The chain employs TRBV6-2 or TRBV6-3 and TRBJ2-1; 8 nucleotides match TRBD1. J gave up 4 bases and V 3 bases, and 8 bases lay outside the gene matches. From germline, CDR1 is MNHEY and CDR2 SVGEGT. CDR3 length: 16 residues. The CDR3 DNA sequence: TGTGCCAGCAGTTATCTCCGGGACAGGTATTACAATGAGCAGTTCTTC. Its translation: CASSYLRDRYYNEQFF.

The rearrangement links TRBV12-3 or TRBV12-4 to TRBJ1-4; the D gene is possibly TRBD1 (5 bases). Trimming removed 3 bases at V and 13 bases at J, with 15 bases between. The CDR3 spans 13 residues. Here the CDR3 reads CASSFGQGRRLFF. The CDR3 coding sequence is TGTGCCAGCAGTTTTGGGCAGGGCAGGAGACTGTTTTTT.

This clonotype was detected many times. The chain links TRBV13 to TRBJ1-1; 8 bases map to TRBD1. V was pared by 7 bases and J by 5 bases, with 9 bases of the junction left unmatched. This CDR3 spans 14 amino acids. CDR1 is PRHDT and CDR2 is FYEKMQ in the germline V gene (reference sequence). The CDR3 sequence is CASTLTGGLTEAFF. CDR3 bases: TGTGCCAGCACCCTAACAGGGGGTTTGACTGAAGCTTTCTTT.

This clonotype was picked up many times. The genes are TRBV28 and TRBJ1-2; D gene uncertain. Trimming shortened V by 6 bases and J by 7 bases, and 9 bases separated the two germline ends. CDR1 and CDR2 (germline): MDHEN, SYDVKM. CDR3 size: 11 residues. The CDR3 region has the DNA TGTGCCAGCAGCCTCCAATTTGGCTACACCTTC. Its translation is CASSLQFGYTF.

This clonotype showed up many times. The genes are TRBV30 and TRBJ2-1; TRBD2 matches at 10 bases. V gave up 1 base and J gave up 7 bases; unmatched junction bases: 13. This CDR3 comprises 17 residues. Germline-derived CDR1 and CDR2 are GTSNPN and SVGIG (reference sequence). The CDR3 DNA reads as TGTGCCTGGAGTGCGTTAGCGGGAGGCAATATCTTGAATGAGCAGTTCTTC. Translating gives CAWSALAGGNILNEQFF.

This clonotype was detected many times. The genes are TRBV20-1 and TRBJ2-5; 8 bases are a match to TRBD1. After removal of 1 base from V and 5 bases from J, the junction contained 12 bases not matched to a gene. CDR1 DFQATT and CDR2 SNEGSKA come from the germline V gene (reference sequence). The CDR3 is 16 residues long. CDR3 residues: CSARGRKTGEEETQYF. The CDR3 bases are TGCAGTGCTAGAGGGCGAAAGACAGGGGAGGAGGAGACCCAGTACTTC.

This clonotype appeared many times. The chain couples TRBV7-2 to TRBJ1-6; 8 positions match TRBD1. V lost 2 bases to trimming and J lost 7 bases; unmatched junction nucleotides: 4. This CDR3 is 15 amino acids long. Germline CDR1 reads SGHTA; CDR2 reads FQGNSA. CDR3 sequence (DNA): TGTGCCAGCAGCTTACGGACAGGGACGAATTCACCCCTCCACTTT. Encoded protein: CASSLRTGTNSPLHF.

This clonotype was observed at least ten times. The chain joins TRBV4-2 to TRBJ2-7; perhaps TRBD1 as D (5 bases). Trimming shortened V by 0 bases and J by 1 base, and 16 bases separated the two germline ends. CDR1 and CDR2 (germline): LGHNA, YNFKEQ. This CDR3 is 17 amino acids long. The CDR3 DNA reads as TGTGCCAGCAGCCAAGATGGGTGGGGCAGCAGGTCCTACGAGCAGTACTTC. Translated: CASSQDGWGSRSYEQYF.

With respect to this clonotype: The junction departs from germline at one end; a sequencing error may be responsible. The chain links TRBV2 to TRBJ1-1; TRBD1 matches 8 bases. From germline, CDR1 is SNHLY and CDR2 FYNNEI. The CDR3 spans 13 residues. The CDR3 DNA follows: TGTGCCAGCAGTGGACAGGGGAACACTGAAGTTTTCTTT. Residues: CASSGQGNTEVFF.

This clonotype appeared a few times. The rearrangement links TRBV6-4 to TRBJ2-7, with 10 bases matching TRBD2. Germline CDR1 MRHNA, CDR2 SNTAGT. This CDR3 is 16 amino acids long. The trim removed 2 bases at V and 0 bases at J, leaving 4 bases unmatched. The CDR3 DNA reads as TGTGCCAGCAGTGACCCTAGCGGGAGAAGCTCCTACGAGCAGTACTTC. It is translated as CASSDPSGRSSYEQYF.

This clonotype came up many times. The rearrangement uses TRBV7-3 and TRBJ2-1, with a tentative D call TRBD1 (6 bases). Deletions cut 3 bases from V and 6 bases from J, with 15 bases between. Germline assignment: CDR1 SGHTA and CDR2 FQGTGA. The CDR3 consists of 15 residues. The CDR3 DNA is TGTGCCAGCAGCTTTACGGGCAGGGGTGGCAATGAGCAGTTCTTC. Translated: CASSFTGRGGNEQFF.

This clonotype was recorded at least ten times. The chain joins TRBV3-1 to TRBJ2-2, with no clear D. V lost 1 base to trimming and J lost 0 bases, with 0 bases between them. The CDR3 runs to 13 residues. Germline V gives CDR1 LGHDT, CDR2 YNNKEL (reference sequence). This CDR3 is CASSQANTGELFF. The DNA for the CDR3 is TGTGCCAGCAGCCAAGCGAACACCGGGGAGCTGTTTTTT.

There are many counts of this clonotype. V gene TRBV5-1 combines with J gene TRBJ2-3, with TRBD2 identical over 12 bases. Germline-derived CDR1 and CDR2 are SGHRS and YFSETQ. J lost 0 bases, V lost 4 bases, and 6 bases had no gene match. The CDR3 consists of 17 residues. CDR3 region: CASSPPGTSGSTDTQYF. The CDR3 DNA follows: TGCGCCAGCAGCCCGCCCGGGACTAGCGGGAGCACAGATACGCAGTATTTT.

The J gene is TRBJ2-3, the V gene TRBV7-2; D may be TRBD1 or TRBD2 (6 bases each). Germline V gene lookup returns CDR1 SGHTA and CDR2 FQGNSA. The CDR3 covers 13 residues. Between the trimmed V and J ends, which lost 1 base and 14 bases, there was a span of 16 bases. Written as DNA, the CDR3 is TGTGCCAGCAGCTTAGGCCAGCTAGGGGGGTTGTATTTT. Its translation: CASSLGQLGGLYF.

This clonotype was recorded at least ten times. This chain connects TRBV3-1 to TRBJ2-7, with a weak D call TRBD2 (6 bases). Germline V gene sequence: CDR1 LGHDT, CDR2 YNNKEL (reference sequence). V lost 2 bases and J 0 bases, leaving 8 bases between the germline ends. CDR3 length equals 14 residues. CDR3 sequence: CASSQRGVSYEQYF. The CDR3, as DNA: TGTGCCAGCAGCCAACGCGGGGTCTCCTACGAGCAGTACTTC.

This clonotype was seen at least ten times. The chain recombines TRBV5-1 with TRBJ1-2; 10 nucleotides agree with TRBD1. V was pared by 2 bases and J by 2 bases, with 9 bases of the junction left unmatched. From germline, CDR1 is SGHRS and CDR2 YFSETQ. The CDR3 covers 17 residues. This chain's CDR3 is CASSFLPDRGQNYGYTF. CDR3 sequence (DNA): TGCGCCAGCAGCTTCCTCCCCGACAGGGGGCAAAACTATGGCTACACCTTC.

This clonotype was seen only a few times. J is TRBJ2-2 and V is TRBV24-1; 13 nucleotides match TRBD2. The ends lost 0 bases at V and 7 bases at J; junction bases unmatched: 4. This CDR3 spans 17 amino acids. The V gene's germline CDR1 is KGHDR and CDR2 SFDVKD. CDR3 protein: CATSDLTSGRASGELFF. DNA of the CDR3: TGTGCCACCAGTGATTTGACTAGCGGGAGGGCCAGCGGGGAGCTGTTTTTT.

Remarks on this clonotype: The germline gene is not matched at one end of the junction; a read error may be the cause. The chain uses TRBV28 and TRBJ2-2, with TRBD1 matching 7 bases. CDR3 length: 16 residues. Germline CDR1 MDHEN, CDR2 SYDVKM. CDR3 nucleotides: TGTGCCAGCAGTTTATGGGGACAGCTTAACACCGGGGAGCCGTTTTTT. Translating gives CASSLWGQLNTGEPFF.

This clonotype has ten or more counts. This sequence joins TRBV6-2 or TRBV6-3 and TRBJ1-1; maybe TRBD1 (5 bases). V dropped 1 base and J dropped 4 bases, with 19 bases sitting between them. Germline V gene data show CDR1 as MNHEY and CDR2 as SVGEGT. This CDR3 spans 17 amino acids. CDR3 sequence: CASSYLGVRVSGTEAFF. CDR3 nucleotides: TGTGCCAGCAGTTACTTAGGGGTTCGGGTTTCGGGCACTGAAGCTTTCTTT.

This clonotype showed up just a few times. V and J are TRBV12-3 or TRBV12-4 and TRBJ2-6; D unclear. The V end was cut by 5 bases, the J end by 0 bases, with 11 bases between. This CDR3 is built from 16 residues. As DNA, the CDR3 is TGTGCCAGCAGTCATTGGGGTCTCTCTGGGGCCAACGTCCTGACTTTC. It encodes CASSHWGLSGANVLTF.